This T cell receptor beta chain was recovered during a study of T cells after yellow fever vaccination. Study-level findings and limits: Some clonotypes were seen in both the CD4 and the CD8 compartments. These made up a small share and likely arose from convergent recombination.

5'RACE template switching added a universal primer site and UMIs to TCR cDNA. TCRdb fed the 5' RACE reads into MiXCR, producing one record per CDR3 protein. The data hold some 130,000 distinct CDR3 sequences, with about 7% observed a single time. Ten or more counts support this clonotype. Its antigen is unknown. This TCR came from a man under 40 who received the YFV17D yellow fever vaccine. Sequencing used CD4+ T cells sorted from PBMCs, obtained 10 days after the yellow fever booster vaccination.

The CDR3 DNA follows: TGCAGTGCTAGAAGAGGGGCCTACGAGCAGTACTTC. It encodes CSARRGAYEQYF. This chain joins TRBV20-1 and TRBJ2-7; D may match TRBD1 or TRBD2 (5 bases each). The germline V and J ends were trimmed by 2 bases and 2 bases, with 7 bases remaining between them. This CDR3 comprises 12 residues. Germline V lookup: CDR1 DFQATT, CDR2 SNEGSKA (reference sequence).